Below, 19 T cell receptor beta chains from the same sample are listed, as sequenced in a study of cytomegalovirus exposure and HLA in healthy donors. The PCR made use of 60 Vbeta and 13 Jbeta primers. The method was immunoSEQ multiplex PCR; TCRdb's version includes in-frame clones alone and lacks a portion of them. There are about 160,000 clones in the sample; approximately 90% occur only once, and 0.7% to 1% lies in the top ten. Sequencing used PBMCs. The receptors stem from a woman in her thirties in good health and CMV-seronegative.

CDR3 in amino acids: CASSPLVRANEKLFF. In nucleotides, the CDR3 is TGTGCCAGCTCACCACTCGTGCGGGCTAATGAAAAACTGTTTTTT. The gene calls are TRBV18 and TRBJ1-4, with D uncertain. Germline V gene data show CDR1 as KGHSH and CDR2 as LQKENI. The V end was cut by 1 base, the J end by 3 bases, with 9 bases between. CDR3 length: 15 amino acids. The variable domain in full, completed from reference TRBV18 and TRBJ1-4, reads NAGVMQNPRHLVRRRGQEARLRCSPMKGHSHVYWYRQLPEEGLKFMVYLQKENIIDESGMPKERFSAEFPKEGPSILRIQQVVRGDSAAYFCASSPLVRANEKLFFGSGTQLSVL.

This clone appeared once. The V call is TRBV5-6, the J call TRBJ2-1, with 8 bases identical to TRBD1. V was clipped by 4 bases and J by 7 bases; unmatched bases: 7. Germline V gene lookup returns CDR1 SGHDT and CDR2 YYEEEE. This CDR3 has 14 amino acids. The CDR3 region is CASSPRDRPNEQFF. CDR3 in DNA: TGTGCCAGCAGCCCGCGGGACAGGCCTAATGAGCAGTTCTTC. The complete variable domain, with remaining parts taken from reference TRBV5-6 and TRBJ2-1, reads DAGVTQSPTHLIKTRGQQVTLRCSPKSGHDTVSWYQQALGQGPQFIFQYYEEEERQRGNFPDRFSGHQFPNYSSELNVNALLLGDSALYLCASSPRDRPNEQFFGPGTRLTVL.

The chain couples TRBV13 to TRBJ2-7; D gene unclear. V lost 2 bases and J lost 3, with 11 bases in between. This CDR3 is built from 14 residues. Germline V lookup: CDR1 PRHDT, CDR2 FYEKMQ (reference sequence). The CDR3 sequence is CASSLSGKVYEQYF. CDR3 bases: TGTGCCAGCAGCTTATCGGGTAAGGTCTACGAGCAGTACTTC. The full variable domain, rest sourced from reference TRBV13 and TRBJ2-7, is AAGVIQSPRHLIKEKRETATLKCYPIPRHDTVYWYQQGPGQDPQFLISFYEKMQSDKGSIPDRFSAQQFSDYHSELNMSSLELGDSALYFCASSLSGKVYEQYFGPGTRLTVT.

J is TRBJ2-7 and V is TRBV4-2; 11 bases agree with TRBD1. The CDR3 is made up of 15 amino acids. Germline values: CDR1 LGHNA, CDR2 YNFKEQ. The trim removed 0 bases at V and 8 bases at J, leaving 6 bases unmatched. The CDR3 coding sequence is TGTGCCAGCAGCCAAGAGGGGACAGGGGGGCTCCAGCAGTACTTC. Translated, it gives CASSQEGTGGLQQYF.

This clone was observed a few times. V and J are TRBV6-5 and TRBJ1-1; 9 nucleotides align to TRBD1. The CDR3 runs to 15 residues. Germline values: CDR1 MNHEY, CDR2 SVGAGI. V lost 4 bases, J lost 0 bases, and 3 bases stayed unmatched. CDR3 in amino acids: CASSWDREMNTEAFF. The CDR3 DNA follows: TGTGCCAGCAGTTGGGACAGGGAAATGAACACTGAAGCTTTCTTT.

This chain connects TRBV6-6 to TRBJ2-5; 10 positions match TRBD2. CDR1 is MNHNY and CDR2 is SVGAGI in the germline V gene (reference sequence). Trimming cost V 8 bases and J 5 bases; bases outside gene matches: 11. The CDR3 is made up of 15 amino acids. Here the CDR3 reads CASRFSGGASETQYF. CDR3 sequence (DNA): TGTGCCAGCCGATTCAGCGGGGGGGCCAGTGAGACCCAGTACTTC.

This clone was counted only a few times. The rearrangement links TRBV6-5 to TRBJ2-3; D uncertain. Germline V gives CDR1 MNHEY, CDR2 SVGAGI. The germline V and J ends were trimmed by 2 bases and 5 bases, with 14 bases remaining between them. There are 15 residues in the CDR3. DNA for the CDR3: TGTGCCAGCAGTTACCTTCTCGGTTCAGGAGATACGCAGTATTTT. As protein: CASSYLLGSGDTQYF.

The chain combines TRBV28 with TRBJ2-5; no firm D call. This CDR3 region has 15 residues. Germline V lookup: CDR1 MDHEN, CDR2 SYDVKM. The V and J ends lost 2 bases and 3 bases respectively, with 13 bases between them. This chain's CDR3 is CASSLREPSKETQYF. CDR3 nucleotide sequence: TGTGCCAGCAGTTTAAGAGAACCTTCTAAAGAGACCCAGTACTTC.

V gene TRBV5-1 combines with J gene TRBJ1-1; perhaps TRBD1 as D (6 bases). CDR1 and CDR2 (germline): SGHRS, YFSETQ. V gave up 3 bases and J gave up 6 bases, with 12 bases separating them. CDR3 length: 13 amino acids. DNA for the CDR3: TGCGCCAGCAGCTGGGAGGGGGGGGCTGAAGCTTTCTTT. Amino acid sequence: CASSWEGGAEAFF.

V usage is TRBV4-3 and J usage is TRBJ2-5; 7 positions agree with TRBD2. V was clipped by 2 bases and J by 9 bases; unmatched bases: 6. CDR3 length equals 13 residues. Germline V gene lookup returns CDR1 LGHNA and CDR2 YSLEER. CDR3 sequence reads: CASSQNPGLAQYF. The CDR3 region has the DNA TGCGCCAGCAGCCAAAACCCTGGACTAGCCCAGTACTTC.

The gene calls are TRBV4-1 and TRBJ2-7; 12 positions match TRBD1. CDR1 is MGHRA, CDR2 YSYEKL, per germline. After removal of 3 bases from V and 3 bases from J, the junction contained 9 bases not matched to a gene. CDR3 length equals 17 residues. The CDR3 DNA reads as TGCGCCAGCAGCCAGACACCGGGACAGGGGGCGCGCTACGAGCAGTACTTC. Protein: CASSQTPGQGARYEQYF.

V and J are TRBV5-1 and TRBJ1-4, with 9 bases identical to TRBD1. The CDR3 covers 16 residues. Germline CDR1 is SGHRS and CDR2 is YFSETQ. V lost 0 bases to trimming and J lost 7 bases; unmatched junction nucleotides: 7. CDR3 nucleotides: TGCGCCAGCAGCTTGGGCCAACAGGGGGCGGGTGAAAAACTGTTTTTT. Protein sequence: CASSLGQQGAGEKLFF.

CDR3: CASLQVDTEAFF. The CDR3 DNA reads as TGTGCCAGCTTACAGGTGGACACTGAAGCTTTCTTT. The chain combines TRBV21-1 with TRBJ1-1; TRBD1 is taken as the D call from the table, unchecked against the DNA. TRBV21-1 is listed as a pseudogene. The length of the CDR3 is 12 residues.

In its sample, this clone was seen once. The chain joins TRBV5-1 to TRBJ2-1; no definite D call. Germline-derived CDR1 and CDR2 are SGHRS and YFSETQ. V was trimmed by 2 bases and J by 0 bases, leaving 12 bases between them. This CDR3 comprises 16 residues. The CDR3 DNA follows: TGCGCCAGCAGCTTCCAGGCTACAAGCTCCTACAATGAGCAGTTCTTC. This sequence encodes CASSFQATSSYNEQFF.

This chain links TRBV7-3 with TRBJ2-3; weak D call: TRBD2 (6 bases). The CDR3 is made up of 14 amino acids. Germline values: CDR1 SGHTA, CDR2 FQGTGA. V was shortened by 4 bases and J by 0 bases, with 8 bases between the two germline ends. This CDR3 reads CASSYSGSTDTQYF. CDR3 sequence (DNA): TGTGCCAGCAGCTATAGCGGAAGCACAGATACGCAGTATTTT.

The chain has TRBV9 and TRBJ2-1, with 8 bases identical to TRBD2. The V and J ends lost 0 bases and 4 bases, in that order; junction bases with no gene match: 9. The CDR3 is 17 amino acids. Germline assignment: CDR1 SGDLS and CDR2 YYNGEE. CDR3 loop: CASSVGWGLGGYNEQFF. The DNA for the CDR3 is TGTGCCAGCAGCGTAGGCTGGGGACTAGGCGGGTACAATGAGCAGTTCTTC.

CDR3 amino acids: CASSQARGNQPQHF. The CDR3 bases are TGTGCCAGCTCACAGGCTCGGGGCAATCAGCCCCAGCATTTT. The chain joins TRBV18 to TRBJ1-5; no clear D. Trimming took off 4 bases at V and 2 bases at J, with 9 bases between the two ends. This CDR3 comprises 14 residues. Per the germline V gene, CDR1 is KGHSH and CDR2 is LQKENI.

The chain joins TRBV9 to TRBJ2-3, with TRBD2 matching 7 bases. V gave up 3 bases and J gave up 2 bases; unmatched junction bases: 6. The CDR3 is 15 amino acids. The germline V gene encodes CDR1 SGDLS and CDR2 YYNGEE. The CDR3 DNA reads as TGTGCCAGCAGCGGCTTACTAGCGCTCACAGATACGCAGTATTTT. Translating gives CASSGLLALTDTQYF.

V gene TRBV5-1 combines with J gene TRBJ1-4; D is possibly TRBD1 (6 bases). In germline, CDR1 is SGHRS, CDR2 YFSETQ. The CDR3 is made up of 15 amino acids. V lost 4 bases, J lost 11 bases, and 21 bases lay in between. DNA for the CDR3: TGCGCCAGCAGCCCGGAAGTAGCAGGGGCGTGGAAACTGTTTTTT. Protein sequence: CASSPEVAGAWKLFF.